Below, one TCR beta chain is given with its context. The antigen is not known. The entry originates in a study of beta chain features in type 1 diabetes. General study points: TCRB CDR3 length was moderately but significantly reduced in all four CD4+ subsets of Type 1 diabetes patients.

Expressed TCRB transcripts were sequenced after all isolated RNA was converted to cDNA. This table comes from immunoSEQ multiplex PCR, and its TCRdb copy is limited to in-frame clones, with some not included. The table includes about 270,000 clones, 14% detected once. The sequencing sample was made of naive CD4+ T cells from blood. This clonotype was sampled from a man aged 30 to 39 with type 1 diabetes.

The CDR3 sequence is CASSRLGGRRTDTQYF. CDR3 nucleotides: TGTGCCAGCAGCCGTTTAGGCGGGAGACGTACAGATACGCAGTATTTT. This chain links TRBV7-3 with TRBJ2-3; 7 nucleotides line up with TRBD2. This CDR3 has 16 residues. The junction had 11 bases not matched to a gene; V was cut back by 5 bases and J by 3 bases. Germline V gene lookup returns CDR1 SGHTA and CDR2 FQGTGA.